This section outlines one T cell receptor beta chain sequence together with its context. The data stem from a study of blood T cell repertoires in COVID-19. Study context: The United States, Italy and Spain were the sources of the acute and convalescent COVID-19 samples.

V gave up 1 base and J gave up 2 bases, with 8 bases separating them. There are 14 residues in the CDR3. CDR1 is MNHEY, CDR2 SMNVEV, per germline (reference sequence). Original handling: The assay estimated nucleated cells by amplifying reference gene primers. TCRdb's copy holds only in-frame clones and misses some; the assay was immunoSEQ multiplex PCR. The D gene and trimming were derived from the DNA, and the V and J assignments and clone size from that table. The repertoire holds approximately 330,000 clones, with approximately 83% as singletons. The participants were between roughly 18 and 100 years old and came from 24 US areas. Which cohort a participant joined came from the clinical history participants gave.

The TCR originated in a woman aged 40 to 50 with acute COVID-19. V and J are TRBV27 and TRBJ2-5; D possibly corresponds to TRBD2 (5 bases). The sample comprised PBMCs or T cells enriched from blood (not recorded which). DNA for the CDR3: TGTGCCAGCAGTTTATACGGGAAACAAGAGACCCAGTACTTC. Translated: CASSLYGKQETQYF.